The T cell receptor beta chain under discussion was sequenced for a study of CD4 T cells in relation to SARS-CoV-2 and coronaviruses. Study at large: After less than 11 days of antigen culture, PBMC TCR beta CDR3s were sequenced. Negative control cultures got HIV-1 Nef peptides or no peptide. Study-wide results and limits: Roughly 65% of donors had memory CD4+ clonotypes crossrecognizing SARS-CoV-2 and common cold coronavirus spike.

This table comes from immunoSEQ multiplex PCR, and its TCRdb copy is limited to in-frame clones, with some not included. The sample has around 20,000 clones, just under 80% seen once. CD4+ T cells from unexposed donors were obtained before the COVID-19 pandemic (2011-2018). After around nine days of culture, CD4+ T cells were isolated. Unexposed-donor CD4+ T cells were probed with SARS-CoV-2 S/N and four cold-coronavirus spikes, cells permitting. V dropped 0 bases and J dropped 2; count of bases not matched to a gene: 4. Looked up from germline, CDR1 is SGDLS and CDR2 is YYNGEE. The CDR3 loop spans 16 amino acids. A note on this clone: The antigen remains unidentified.

The gene calls are TRBV9 and TRBJ2-3, with 9 positions matching TRBD2. The clonotype was recovered from a human donor in good health. Sample: CD4+ T cells from PBMCs, cultured in vitro. In DNA, the CDR3 is TGTGCCAGCAGCGTAGCGGCTAGCGGGAACACAGATACGCAGTATTTT. It is translated as CASSVAASGNTDTQYF.